This T cell receptor (beta chain) was sequenced during a study of cytomegalovirus exposure and HLA in healthy donors (TCRdb year 2017). Regarding the complete study: An earlier analysis of several hundred of the donors reported roughly 300 Gb of sequence data and 117 million unique TCR beta sequences obtained from some 170 million T cells. Of the 300 to 500 genotyped donors, approximately 80% were placed in the genetic ancestry cluster associated with self-reported Caucasian donors. Roughly 5 DR-DQ haplotypes were handled as single units for association and clustering, since linkage in the cohort was strong. In addition to the first cohort of 666 subjects, a separate validation cohort of approximately 110 different subjects was used. The study profiled the T cell repertoires of hundreds of subjects by immunosequencing and related them to cytomegalovirus serostatus. About 300 gigabases of sequencing data and tens of millions of unique TCR sequences were included in an early release covering over 600 HLA-typed donors. The number of donors typed differed by locus, with 629-630 for A, B, C, DRB1 and DQB1, about 500 for DQA1, over 600 for DPA1, and some 440 for DPB1. The later analysis used no new phenotypic data to find candidate immune exposures, relying instead on TCR beta sequences and their occurrence across donors. The study aimed to test whether cataloging public T cell receptors could reveal signatures of past pathogen exposure. Both class I and class II loci were covered by HLA typing, at four-digit resolution. Every discovery cohort repertoire had been produced on one sequencing platform. Across roughly 420 genotyped donors of the cohort, an average of 235,054 unique TCR beta nucleotide sequences per donor were sequenced, and 15% to 20% of those sequences were non-productive. A later analysis re-examined previously published TCR beta repertoires from 500 to 700 donors and added high-resolution HLA genotyping to investigate patterns of TCR occurrence. In an earlier analysis of a few hundred of the donors, high-throughput TCR beta sequencing was used to judge whether each TCR beta V gene segment behaved as functional or pseudogenic. High-throughput TCR immunosequencing, statistical association of individual TCRs with disease status, and machine learning were combined to predict cytomegalovirus infection status. A later genetic analysis used genome-wide SNP genotypes for about 60% of the roughly 700 donors, treating that subset as a discovery cohort. Donor age, sex, ethnicity and CMV serostatus were compiled together with the repertoire data. Findings and caveats that apply to the study as a whole: An association between a missense DCLRE1C variant and V-gene and J-gene trimming of TCR beta chains was found in a later genetic analysis and replicated in an independent cohort. Three of the identified cytomegalovirus-associated TCR beta chains were confirmed in vitro to be specific for cytomegalovirus antigens. A later analysis reported that several top co-occurrence clusters appeared linked to parvovirus B19, influenza, CMV and Epstein-Barr virus. Compared with the 666-donor mean, donors in an Asian-associated ancestry cluster had fewer N-insertions in productive TCRs, according to a later genetic analysis. Cytomegalovirus status was reported to be diagnosed by the classifier with high specificity and sensitivity in both the original and validation cohorts. At a false discovery rate of 0.05, a later analysis linked around 15,000 TCR beta sequences to specific HLA alleles. A cluster of highly shared sequence variants was judged likely to represent a technical artifact of the sequencing pipeline. A further reported finding was that TCR beta sequences accurately predicted the HLA-A and HLA-B alleles for most subjects in the first cohort. When HLA alleles, especially DR and DQ, strongly co-occurred, TCR associations were difficult to assign to individual alleles. HLA typing was unavailable for some donors at each locus, so association tests used only the typed subset. In a later analysis, HLA-associated TCR beta chains were found to be more clonally expanded and to have lower generation probabilities than equally common non-associated chains. It was suggested by the authors that the approach could potentially be generalized to other disease states and immunological phenotypes. The study gave a list of 150 to 200 TCR beta chains associated with cytomegalovirus. This cohort had only TCR beta chains sequenced, and the lack of alpha or paired-chain data limited which features could be detected. Broadly in line with IMGT annotations, most TCR beta V segments showed up in productive rearrangements about 87% or about 30% of the time in an earlier analysis of around 600 of the donors. A later analysis found that TCR association rates varied across HLA loci, with DRB1 alleles showing the most associated TCRs and HLA-C alleles the fewest. The presence/absence analyses assumed that sequencing depth was roughly uniform across donors, and that assumption may not be true. Most CMV-associated TCR beta chains appeared to be HLA-restricted in a later analysis, and the HLA associations seemed to be driven largely by CMV exposure. Some IMGT-functional V segments, including TRBV6-2 and TRBV6-3, could not be distinguished by the 87-base-pair reads and were therefore excluded. Linkage disequilibrium might explain the correlated functional status among segregating V segments, but an unknown experimental factor could not be ruled out. Most TCR sequences were observed very rarely across donors, whereas some public TCRs were present in many individuals. CMV serostatus was the only immune exposure information available for the cohort. The earlier analysis of about 600 of the donors excluded some 15 rarely observed V segments, including chromosome 9 orphons, because counts were too low.

A note on this clone: Its antigen specificity is not known. The record has no base qualities; no much larger clone is one base away.

In total, over 600 healthy bone marrow donors made up the cohort. At the time of sampling, all cohort members were nominally healthy, though unrecorded immune exposures were likely present. The donor tested CMV seropositive, placing the donor among the 250 to 300 seropositive members of the cohort. Each donor provided a peripheral blood sample, and peripheral blood mononuclear cells were used for TCR beta sequencing. Genomic DNA was extracted from the blood cell samples with the Qiagen DNeasy Blood Extraction Kit. The protocol used for the library was the immunoSEQ multiplex PCR assay. A mixture of 60 forward primers for TCR Vbeta segments and 13 reverse primers for TCR Jbeta segments was used in the multiplex PCR. Amplification of the CDR3 region of rearranged TCR beta genes was performed with a multiplex PCR assay on genomic DNA. The Illumina HiSeq System was used to sequence the amplified TCR beta libraries as 87-base-pair reads. As for how the authors treated the data: In a later analysis, around 80 million unique TCR beta chains were counted across the roughly 610 repertoires, and roughly 11 million of these chains were shared by at least two donors. A nearest-neighbor algorithm error-corrected the raw reads and collapsed the reads into unique sequences, merging closely related sequences to remove PCR and sequencing errors. V, D and J gene segments were assigned by aligning CDR3 sequences to IMGT reference sequences. Each retained sequence needed at least a six-nucleotide match to both a V gene segment and a J gene segment. Rearrangements were called productive when the CDR3 lacked stop codons and stayed in frame with V and J; all others were non-productive. Following IMGT convention, CDR3 was defined as the stretch from the second conserved V-encoded cysteine up to the conserved J-encoded phenylalanine. In an earlier analysis of 500 to 650 of the donors, sequences lacking an unambiguous match to a single V gene segment were excluded. In an earlier analysis of several hundred of the donors, a V segment was called functional when productive rearrangements were above 56.7%, and segregating when the standard deviation between donors exceeded 5%. A statistical classification framework was developed to diagnose cytomegalovirus status using the catalog of TCR beta chain sequences. In a later analysis, TCR nucleotide sequences were compared against IMGT/GENE-DB human TR gene sequences so that V and J genes could be assigned. In a later analysis, CDR3 sequences and most-parsimonious VDJ recombination scenarios were assigned using the TCRdist pipeline. In a later analysis, each TCR beta chain was defined by its CDR3 amino acid sequence together with its V-gene family, and reads without a unique V-gene family were excluded. A later analysis removed several hundred highly shared, low-generation-probability nucleotide sequences to deal with suspected cross-contamination and a sequencing artifact. A later analysis calculated a clonal expansion index for each public chain from normalized within-repertoire ranks of inferred template counts. A later analysis computed generation probabilities with a VDJ recombination model fitted to out-of-frame rearrangements, and checked the results against IGoR. In a later analysis, TCR-TCR, TCR-HLA and TCR-CMV co-occurrence was scored with hypergeometric tests, and a repertoire-size bias correction was applied to TCR pairs. False discovery rates were estimated in a later analysis by permuting HLA or CMV assignments 20 times. A later analysis grouped co-occurring TCRs with DBSCAN, adding TCRdist sequence similarity when clustering within HLA-allele-positive subsets. For co-occurrence clustering, repertoires with fewer than 30,000 or more than 120,000 public chains were excluded, along with five or six repertoires with anomalous nucleotide sharing. TCRdb took this table from immuneACCESS and kept in-frame rearrangements with V and J called. Such tables lack part of the clones; where checked against another copy, unresolved V genes explain under half of the gap, and the rest is unexplained. That table gives V, J and clone size, and the DNA gave D and trimming. The sample data list about 120,000 clones, and roughly 80% of these were observed just once. Around 8% of the sample rests with the top ten.

V is trimmed back by 6 bases and J by 2 bases, and the junction contains 7 bases that no gene match accounts for. In the germline V gene, CDR1 corresponds to SGHTS and CDR2 to YDEGEE. Spanning cysteine to phenylalanine, the CDR3 consists of 14 amino acids. Solely the CDR3 DNA is kept, with 42 bases framed from the first base. This clonotype originated in a female donor in good health and CMV-seropositive. Input material: PBMCs. The V gene is TRBV5-8 and the J gene is TRBJ2-7; 8 nucleotides in the junction match TRBD1. This receptor has the CDR3 CASTRRQGTYEQYF. The bases are TGTGCCAGCACCCGCCGACAGGGGACCTACGAGCAGTACTTC. Beyond the CDR3, the reference TRBV5-8 and TRBJ2-7 genes provide the residues; the full variable domain reads: EAGVTQSPTHLIKTRGQQATLRCSPISGHTSVYWYQQALGLGLQFLLWYDEGEERNRGNFPPRFSGRQFPNYSSELNVNALELEDSALYLCASTRRQGTYEQYFGPGTRLTVT.